These T cell receptor beta chains were read from a single sample in a study of blood T cell repertoires in COVID-19. Assay: immunoSEQ multiplex PCR; the TCRdb copy retains only in-frame clones and omits some. The data hold under 250,000 clones, with roughly 83% observed a single time. Sequenced input: peripheral blood. These receptors were collected from a woman in her 40s with COVID-19, enrolled during active disease. Each CDR3 is given with its conserved first and last residue. D genes are given only for firm matches. The size of a clone is reported for some rows only, either as once, few or many, or as a class for expanded clones.

j_gene | d_gene | abundance | v_gene | CDR3aa | CDR3nt
TRBJ2-1 | TRBD2 | . | TRBV18 | CASSPRLAGSSYNEQFF | TGTGCCAGCTCACCAAGGCTAGCGGGGAGCTCCTACAATGAGCAGTTCTTC
TRBJ2-3 | TRBD2 | once | TRBV6-1 | CASSEGAGGTDTQYF | TGTGCCAGCAGTGAAGGGGCGGGGGGTACAGATACGCAGTATTTT
TRBJ1-1 | . | once | TRBV6-5 | CASSYWGGFSEAFF | TGTGCCAGCAGTTACTGGGGGGGTTTCAGTGAAGCTTTCTTT
TRBJ1-5 | TRBD1 | . | TRBV30 | CAWRGGGTDSNQPQHF | TGTGCCTGGAGAGGGGGCGGGACAGATAGCAATCAGCCCCAGCATTTT
TRBJ1-3 | . | . | TRBV5-5 | CASLGEFGNTIYF | TGTGCCAGCCTCGGGGAATTTGGAAACACCATATATTTT
TRBJ1-1 | . | . | TRBV13 | CASSPYRENTEAFF | TGTGCCAGCAGCCCGTACAGGGAAAACACTGAAGCTTTCTTT
TRBJ2-7 | TRBD1 | . | TRBV3-1/TRBV3-2 | CASSYPTGGGSSYEQYF | TGTGCCAGCAGCTACCCCACAGGGGGCGGGAGCTCCTACGAGCAGTACTTC
TRBJ2-3 | . | . | TRBV30 | CAWSVQSGGADTQYF | TGTGCCTGGAGTGTACAGAGCGGTGGGGCAGATACGCAGTATTTT
TRBJ2-3 | TRBD2 | . | TRBV5-1 | CASSLNLAGGQDTQYF | TGCGCCAGCAGCTTGAATCTAGCGGGAGGACAAGACACGCAGTATTTT
TRBJ1-1 | . | few | TRBV7-5 | CVRTSHPGDRGLNTEAFF | TGTGTCAGAACCTCCCATCCCGGGGACAGGGGACTGAACACTGAAGCTTTCTTT
TRBJ1-1 | . | . | TRBV10-3 | CAISPLSQGSNTEAFF | TGTGCCATCAGTCCTCTTTCACAGGGCTCGAACACTGAAGCTTTCTTT
TRBJ2-3 | TRBD2 | . | TRBV30 | CAWSVAPTSHGTDTQYF | TGTGCCTGGAGTGTAGCCCCGACTAGCCATGGGACAGATACGCAGTATTTT
TRBJ2-1 | . | once | TRBV19 | CASSIAREQFF | TGTGCCAGTAGTATCGCGCGCGAGCAGTTCTTC
TRBJ2-6 | TRBD1 | once | TRBV6-1 | CASSGRQGSLSGANVLTF | TGTGCCAGCAGTGGGCGACAGGGGAGTCTCTCTGGGGCCAACGTCCTGACTTTC
TRBJ2-5 | TRBD2 | . | TRBV2 | CASSEGGTAGGTQYF | TGTGCCAGCAGTGAAGGAGGGACAGCGGGGGGGACCCAGTACTTC
TRBJ1-4 | . | . | TRBV30 | CAWMPGHGEQKLFF | TGTGCCTGGATGCCGGGACACGGCGAGCAAAAACTGTTTTTT
TRBJ2-5 | TRBD2 | . | TRBV7-9 | CASSLRLAGVQTQYF | TGTGCCAGCAGCCTACGACTAGCGGGAGTTCAGACCCAGTACTTC
TRBJ2-3 | TRBD2 | . | TRBV5-1 | CASSLAKGLAETDTQYF | TGCGCCAGCAGCTTGGCCAAAGGACTAGCGGAGACAGATACGCAGTATTTT
TRBJ2-1 | . | . | TRBV2 | CASILQSLYNEQFF | TGTGCCAGCATACTGCAAAGCCTATACAATGAGCAGTTCTTC
TRBJ2-2 | . | few | TRBV24-1 | CATSLRVGELFF | TGTGCCACCAGTTTGCGGGTTGGGGAGCTGTTTTTT
TRBJ1-1 | TRBD1 | . | TRBV4-3 | CASSQEHSTGFKNTEAFF | TGCGCCAGCAGCCAAGAACATTCGACAGGGTTCAAGAACACTGAAGCTTTCTTT
TRBJ2-1 | . | . | TRBV29-1 | CSVGLYRIGYNEQFF | TGCAGCGTTGGCCTCTACAGGATCGGCTACAATGAGCAGTTCTTC
TRBJ1-6 | . | . | TRBV19 | CASTMDGSSYNSPLHF | TGTGCCAGCACGATGGACGGGAGCTCCTATAATTCACCCCTCCACTTT
TRBJ1-4 | TRBD1 | . | TRBV11-2 | CASSLSGTGNNEKLFF | TGTGCCAGCAGCCTCTCCGGGACAGGAAATAATGAAAAACTGTTTTTT
TRBJ2-1 | TRBD2 | . | TRBV5-1 | CASSPTSGGTRSTDEQFF | TGCGCCAGCAGCCCGACTAGCGGGGGTACCAGGTCCACGGATGAGCAGTTCTTC
TRBJ1-1 | . | once | TRBV3-1/TRBV3-2 | CASSQGGGVTEAFF | TGTGCCAGCAGCCAAGGCGGGGGGGTTACTGAAGCTTTCTTT
TRBJ2-1 | . | . | TRBV2 | CASSTDYPYNEQFF | TGTGCCAGCAGCACGGACTACCCTTACAATGAGCAGTTCTTC
TRBJ2-3 | TRBD2 | . | TRBV7-6 | CASSPTSGRATDTQYF | TGTGCCAGCAGCCCAACGAGCGGGAGGGCGACGGATACGCAGTATTTT
TRBJ1-2 | TRBD1 | . | TRBV19 | CASSSASSGGAEGYGYTF | TGTGCCAGTAGTAGCGCCTCTTCAGGGGGCGCGGAGGGCTATGGCTACACCTTC
TRBJ1-5 | . | . | TRBV6-5 | CASAGGEVNQPQHF | TGTGCCAGCGCCGGGGGGGAGGTAAATCAGCCCCAGCATTTT
TRBJ2-7 | TRBD2 | . | TRBV7-9 | CASSSSGRVWEQYF | TGTGCCAGCAGCTCTAGCGGGAGGGTTTGGGAGCAGTACTTC
TRBJ1-5 | . | . | TRBV7-2 | CASSLRGNSNQPQHF | TGTGCCAGCAGCTTACGTGGCAATAGCAATCAGCCCCAGCATTTT
TRBJ2-2 | . | . | TRBV4-1 | CASSQVPGWINTGELFF | TGCGCCAGCAGCCAAGTTCCGGGGTGGATTAACACCGGGGAGCTGTTTTTT
TRBJ1-2 | . | . | TRBV14 | CASSQDWRVNYGYTF | TGTGCCAGCAGCCAAGATTGGCGGGTTAACTATGGCTACACCTTC
TRBJ2-5 | TRBD2 | . | TRBV5-1 | CASSVAGASEETQYF | TGCGCCAGCAGTGTAGCGGGAGCTTCGGAGGAGACCCAGTACTTC
TRBJ2-3 | . | . | TRBV7-8 | CATGLMESTDTQYF | TGTGCCACCGGACTTATGGAGAGCACAGATACGCAGTATTTT
TRBJ2-6 | TRBD1 | . | TRBV11-1 | CASSWTGNGANVLTF | TGTGCCAGCAGCTGGACAGGTAACGGGGCCAACGTCCTGACTTTC